This section outlines one TCR beta chain sequence together with its context. What it binds is unknown. This CDR3 is built from 16 residues. Trimming pared 0 bases from V and 3 bases from J, leaving 15 bases between. Germline V CDR1 and CDR2: MNHEY, SVGAGI. PCR amplification relied on 60 Vbeta primers (plus 13 Jbeta primers). TCRdb keeps only in-frame clones here, not all; method: immunoSEQ multiplex PCR. The sample includes about 190,000 clones, roughly 73% of them seen just once. The source of the sample is a study of cytomegalovirus exposure and HLA in healthy donors. About the study: Of the donors genotyped, several hundred in all, 80% to 85% fell in the Caucasian-associated ancestry cluster. Study-level points and caveats: TCR beta V segments were, for the most part, productive about 87% or about 30% of the time in an earlier analysis. Using the classifier, cytomegalovirus status was reportedly diagnosed with high specificity and sensitivity. Sequence variants that were highly shared formed a cluster that was likely a sequencing artifact.

What was sequenced was PBMCs. This sequence originates from a woman under 40 in good health and CMV-seropositive. The chain is built from TRBV6-5 and TRBJ2-7; D remains unclear. For the CDR3, the DNA is TGTGCCAGCAGTTACTCGATAATGAGTTCTTACTACGAGCAGTACTTC. It encodes CASSYSIMSSYYEQYF.